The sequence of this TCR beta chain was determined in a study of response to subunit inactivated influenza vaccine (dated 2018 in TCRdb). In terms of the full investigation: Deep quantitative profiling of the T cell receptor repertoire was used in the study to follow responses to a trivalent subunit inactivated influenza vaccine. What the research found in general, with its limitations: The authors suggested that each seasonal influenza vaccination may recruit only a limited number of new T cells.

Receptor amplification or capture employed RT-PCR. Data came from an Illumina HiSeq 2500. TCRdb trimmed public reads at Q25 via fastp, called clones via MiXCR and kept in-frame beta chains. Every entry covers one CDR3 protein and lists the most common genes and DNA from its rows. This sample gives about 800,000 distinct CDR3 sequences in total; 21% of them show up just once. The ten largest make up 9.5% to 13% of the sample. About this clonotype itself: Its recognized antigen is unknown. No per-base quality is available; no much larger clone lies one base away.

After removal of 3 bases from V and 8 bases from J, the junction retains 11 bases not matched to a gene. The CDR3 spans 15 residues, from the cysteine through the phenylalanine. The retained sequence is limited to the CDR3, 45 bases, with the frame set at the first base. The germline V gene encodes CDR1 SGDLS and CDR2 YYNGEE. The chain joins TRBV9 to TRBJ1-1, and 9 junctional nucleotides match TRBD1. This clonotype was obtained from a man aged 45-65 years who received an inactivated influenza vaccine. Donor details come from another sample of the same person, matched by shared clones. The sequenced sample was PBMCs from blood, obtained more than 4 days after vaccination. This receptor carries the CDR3 CASSAGQGPNHEAFF. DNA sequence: TGTGCCAGCAGCGCAGGACAGGGGCCTAACCACGAAGCTTTCTTT.